This TCR beta chain was sequenced in a study of CD8 T cells in Susac syndrome. V lost 9 bases to trimming and J lost 4 bases, with 15 bases between them. CDR1 and CDR2 from the germline V gene are KGHDR and SFDVKD. The CDR3 is 14 residues long. Sequencing of TCR beta was undertaken in CD8+ and CD4+ T cells derived from blood. The multiple sclerosis controls were treatment-naive patients with relapsing-remitting disease that was stable or active. While CD8+ and CD4+ T cells were isolated negatively, TEMRA cells were enriched by FACS. With random hexamers, reverse transcription was performed on about 0.5 to 1 ug of RNA. Each CDR3 protein is one row after TCRdb ran MiXCR on the immunoSEQ multiplex PCR reads. This table holds just over 300,000 distinct CDR3 sequences, roughly nine tenths found once.

V and J are TRBV24-1 and TRBJ2-1; TRBD1 might be the D (6 bases). Sequenced sample: CD4+ T cells from PBMCs. The clonotype comes from a human donor with multiple sclerosis. The CDR3 here is CATAGTNDYNEQFF. The CDR3 nucleotides read TGTGCCACCGCCGGGACAAATGATTACAATGAGCAGTTCTTC.